The present T cell receptor beta chain was sequenced within a study of T cell repertoires in cytomegalovirus infection. Per the germline V gene, CDR1 is MGHRA and CDR2 is YSYEKL. V was cut by 3 bases and J by 7 bases, with 16 bases left in between. There are 15 residues in the CDR3. This clonotype was detected many times. Its target is unknown. TCRdb recomputed calls from the reads with MiXCR, one row per CDR3 protein. This table has about 130,000 distinct CDR3 sequences, 7% to 9.5% appearing once. Study-level findings and limits: HLA-C-restricted CMV-specific TCR beta clonotypes prevailed in the ex vivo response.

The sequence derives from a human donor in good health (CMV status not recorded). Some clones in this sample may be carry-over from other donors' samples. The sequencing sample was made of PBMCs. The rearrangement joins TRBV4-1 to TRBJ1-5; TRBD1 might be the D (5 bases). CDR3 in amino acids: CASSQSGQGDQPQHF. The DNA of the CDR3 is TGCGCCAGCAGCCAGTCAGGCCAGGGCGACCAGCCCCAGCATTTT.